Each of the 5 T cell receptor beta chains below was sequenced from the same sample in a study of cytomegalovirus exposure and HLA in healthy donors. The protocol was immunoSEQ multiplex PCR, while the TCRdb copy is restricted to in-frame clones and leaves out a portion. The profile shows some 140,000 clones, around four fifths of them singletons. What was sequenced was PBMCs. The receptors were gathered from a young man in good health and CMV-seropositive.

CDR3 DNA sequence: TGTGCCATCAGGGGACAGGGGGCTAACACTGAAGCTTTCTTT. It specifies CAIRGQGANTEAFF. J is TRBJ1-1 and V is TRBV10-3, with 12 bases matching TRBD1. The germline gives CDR1 ENHRY, CDR2 SYGVKD. J was trimmed by 2 bases and V by 6 bases; bases with no gene match: 1. The CDR3 has 14 residues.

This clone was observed a handful of times. The chain is built from TRBV4-3 and TRBJ2-1; 7 bases map to TRBD1. The CDR3 is 14 amino acids. After removal of 3 bases from V and 4 bases from J, the junction contained 3 bases not matched to a gene. Germline CDR1 is LGHNA and CDR2 is YSLEER. CDR3 sequence: CASSHGDSYNEQFF. CDR3 coding DNA: TGCGCCAGCAGCCACGGGGACAGTTACAATGAGCAGTTCTTC.

The chain uses TRBV19 and TRBJ1-4; TRBD1 aligns across 7 bases. V trimming: 5 bases; J trimming: 11 bases; junction bases outside the gene matches: 8. Germline CDR1 and CDR2: LNHDA and SQIVND (reference sequence). The CDR3 has 13 residues. The CDR3 loop is CASSDRAGWKLFF. Here the CDR3 DNA reads TGTGCCAGTAGTGACAGGGCGGGCTGGAAACTGTTTTTT.

The CDR3 nucleotides read TGCAGCGCTGTCAAGGGGGCAAGCTATGGCTACACCTTC. Its translation is CSAVKGASYGYTF. This sequence joins TRBV29-1 and TRBJ1-2; 7 positions match TRBD1. Trimming at V came to 7 bases and at J to 4 bases, leaving 9 bases not matched to a gene. This CDR3 has 13 amino acids. The germline CDR1 and CDR2 sequences are SQVTM and ANQGSEA.

This chain links TRBV19 with TRBJ2-1; D may be TRBD1 (5 bases). This CDR3 spans 14 amino acids. V shed 6 bases and J shed 1 base, with 10 bases lying between them. The germline CDR1 and CDR2 sequences are LNHDA and SQIVND (reference sequence). DNA of the CDR3: TGTGCCAGTAGAGGGGCAGGATCCTACAATGAGCAGTTCTTC. Translated, it gives CASRGAGSYNEQFF. The whole variable domain, filled in from reference TRBV19 and TRBJ2-1, reads DGGITQSPKYLFRKEGQNVTLSCEQNLNHDAMYWYRQDPGQGLRLIYYSQIVNDFQKGDIAEGYSVSREKKESFPLTVTSAQKNPTAFYLCASRGAGSYNEQFFGPGTRLTVL.